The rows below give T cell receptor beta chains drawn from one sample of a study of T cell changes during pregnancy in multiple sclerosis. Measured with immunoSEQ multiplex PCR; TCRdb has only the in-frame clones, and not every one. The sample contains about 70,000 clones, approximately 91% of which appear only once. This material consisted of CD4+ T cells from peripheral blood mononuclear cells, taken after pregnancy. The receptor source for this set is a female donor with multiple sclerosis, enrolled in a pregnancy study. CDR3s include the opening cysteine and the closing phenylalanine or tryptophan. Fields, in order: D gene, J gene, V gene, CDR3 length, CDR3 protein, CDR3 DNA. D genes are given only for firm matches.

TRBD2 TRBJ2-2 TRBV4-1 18 CASSPSGAGHSFTGELFF TGCGCCAGCAGCCCCAGCGGGGCAGGGCATAGCTTTACCGGGGAGCTGTTTTTT
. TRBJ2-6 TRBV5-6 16 CASSLGVVSGANVLTF TGTGCCAGCAGCTTGGGAGTTGTCTCTGGGGCCAACGTCCTGACTTTC
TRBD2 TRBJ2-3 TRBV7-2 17 CASSYHISGGSTDTQYF TGTGCCAGCAGCTACCACATAAGCGGGGGGTCCACAGATACGCAGTATTTT
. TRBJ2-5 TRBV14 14 CASSQELWRETQYF TGTGCCAGCAGCCAAGAATTATGGAGAGAGACCCAGTACTTC
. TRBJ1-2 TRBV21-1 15 CASSKGGRAWDGYTF TGTGCCAGCAGCAAAGGAGGCAGGGCCTGGGATGGCTACACCTTC
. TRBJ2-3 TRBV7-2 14 CASSLVGRGDTQYF TGTGCCAGCAGCTTAGTTGGGCGGGGAGATACGCAGTATTTT
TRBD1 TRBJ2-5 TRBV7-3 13 CASATGGGETQYF TGTGCCAGCGCCACAGGGGGAGGAGAGACCCAGTACTTC
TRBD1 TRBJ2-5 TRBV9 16 CASSHPPGTGQETQYF TGTGCCAGCAGCCACCCTCCCGGGACAGGGCAAGAGACCCAGTACTTC
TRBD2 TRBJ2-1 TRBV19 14 CASIKAGGRNEQFF TGTGCCAGTATCAAAGCGGGAGGGCGCAATGAGCAGTTCTTC
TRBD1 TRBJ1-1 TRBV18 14 CASSRTGPNTEAFF TGTGCCAGCTCACGGACAGGGCCGAACACTGAAGCTTTCTTT
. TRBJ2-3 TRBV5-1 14 CASSLETTEDPQYF TGCGCCAGCAGCTTGGAGACTACTGAGGACCCGCAGTATTTT
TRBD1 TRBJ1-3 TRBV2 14 CASSERGLGNTIYF TGTGCCAGCAGTGAAAGGGGGCTCGGAAACACCATATATTTT
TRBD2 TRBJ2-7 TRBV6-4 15 CASSVGGLVSYEQYF TGTGCCAGCAGTGTGGGAGGGCTGGTTTCCTACGAGCAGTACTTC
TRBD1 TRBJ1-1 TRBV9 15 CASSPRTGLNTEAFF TGTGCCAGCAGCCCGAGGACAGGGTTGAACACTGAAGCTTTCTTT
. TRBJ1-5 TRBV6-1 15 CASRLQRDSNQPQHF TGTGCCAGCAGACTACAGAGGGATAGCAATCAGCCCCAGCATTTT
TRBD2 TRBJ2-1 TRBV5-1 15 CASSLPRDYYNEQFF TGCGCCAGCAGCCTCCCTCGGGACTACTACAATGAGCAGTTCTTC